This T cell receptor beta chain was retrieved from a study of T cell responses to AZD1222 COVID-19 vaccine. General study results and limits: Within unmutated variant regions lay the reported targets of nearly half of spike-specific TCRs. Donors were chiefly white British, with a greater number of females, and clonal diversity was perhaps underestimated.

Profiled with immunoSEQ multiplex PCR; TCRdb holds only in-frame clones, not every one. The data contain about 100,000 clones, over 70% of them singletons. Notes on this clone: Its specificity is not known.

Germline V gene data show CDR1 as DFQATT and CDR2 as SNEGSKA (reference sequence). With 6 bases removed from V and 10 bases from J, the gap between germline ends came to 15 bases. CDR3 length: 11 residues. This TCR was recovered from an adult in good health. The chain couples TRBV20-1 to TRBJ1-1; a possible D gene is TRBD1 (6 bases). This specimen consisted of peripheral blood, obtained on day 0 of AZD1222 vaccination. In nucleotides, the CDR3 is TGCAGTGCCTCTAACAGGGTGTCAGCTTTCTTT. This gives the protein CSASNRVSAFF.